The sequence of this T cell receptor beta chain was determined in a study of blood T cell repertoires in COVID-19 (TCRdb year 2020). Describing the broader study: Samples covering the acute and convalescent phases of COVID-19 were provided by collaborators in the United States, Italy and Spain. The prospective study material was composed of cDNA or gDNA derived from T cells, B-cell-depleted T cells, or PBMCs. Deeply sampled blood TCRbeta repertoires from subjects exposed to, actively infected with, or recovered from COVID-19 were included in the dataset. The repertoires were released in a freely available public database intended as a resource for research on the immune response to SARS-CoV-2. The samples were drawn from the first 160 participants of the ongoing ImmuneRACE study and from 1,254 subjects provided by 6 global collaborators. The sample metadata nearly always contained a de-identified subject ID, COVID-19 status, age in years and sex. HLA class I and class II types, where available, came from metadata supplied by the sample provider rather than from assay-based typing. The study at large found these results: The amount of clinical and demographic metadata varied by source and participant and was provided uncurated.

This clone was recorded a few times. Its binding antigen is unknown. No base quality information exists; no much larger clone differs at one position. Measured from the cysteine to the phenylalanine, the CDR3 is 13 residues long. The sequence is cut down to CDR3 DNA, 39 bases in frame from base 1. The CDR1 and CDR2 encoded by the germline V gene are SGHRS and YFSETQ. V drops 4 bases and J drops 4 bases, leaving 9 bases in between. The immunoSEQ Assay, a bias-controlled multiplex PCR, was used to amplify TCRbeta CDR3 regions from genomic DNA. The paper's data handling went like this. The number of nucleated cells in each sample was estimated from the amplification of reference gene primers within the assay. To quantify the absolute abundance of each unique TCRbeta CDR3 rearrangement, sequence reads were collapsed and filtered. For each sample, productive Simpson clonality was calculated by taking the square root of Simpson's diversity index across productive rearrangements. TCRdb holds this immuneACCESS table with in-frame rearrangements only. Some clones are missing; in checked studies, unresolved V genes explain under half, and the rest has no known cause. For V, J and clone size, that table is used; D and trimming come from the DNA. Here the sample has 350,000 to 400,000 clones; approximately 90% occur a single time. The ten largest account for just over 0.85% of the sample.

In the prospective study, participants were about 18 to 100 years old, resided in about two dozen geographic areas of the United States, and were enrolled through a virtual design. In the prospective study, cohorts were assigned on the basis of participant-reported clinical history obtained from a screening survey and a study questionnaire. Exposed participants had been in contact, within 2 weeks of entering the study, with a person who had a PCR-confirmed or clinician-diagnosed case of COVID-19. Mobile phlebotomists in the prospective study collected whole blood, serum and a nasopharyngeal or oropharyngeal swab from every participant. Over a roughly 2-month period, participants in the prospective study had the option of providing additional blood draws and questionnaires. Before DNA extraction, prospective study blood samples were shipped either frozen or at room temperature.

Sequenced input: PBMCs or T cells enriched from blood (not recorded which). The source is a woman between 40 and 50 years old who had been exposed to COVID-19. In this chain, TRBV5-1 is recombined with TRBJ1-5; a confident D gene designation cannot be given. CDR3 protein: CASSPFGNQPQHF. The DNA is as follows: TGCGCCAGCAGCCCCTTCGGGAATCAGCCCCAGCATTTT.